Shown below are 21 T cell receptor beta chains from a single sample sequenced in a study of T cell clonality in common variable immunodeficiency (dated by TCRdb to between 2014 and 2016). The receptor library was made with the immunoSEQ multiplex PCR assay. In TCRdb, the immuneACCESS table is reduced to in-frame sequences with V and J assigned. These tables do not hold every clone; where another copy was compared, an unresolved V gene accounts for under half, and the others remain unexplained. The data for this sample show 40,000 to 50,000 clones, each detected more than once. Of the sample, approximately 6.3% falls within the top ten clones. The sequencing sample was made of peripheral blood mononuclear cells. The receptors were sampled from a person between 18 and 69 years old in good health.

This clone occurred many times. The CDR3 DNA, read in part, is TGTGCCTGGAGGCGACAGGGAAGCACCGGGGAG. Protein sequence: CAWRRQGSTGE. The whole CDR3 region reads CAWRRQGSTGELFF. V gene TRBV30 combines with J gene TRBJ2-2; 7 bases are a match to TRBD1. The read ends 3 residues early relative to the CDR3; the germline J gene fills the gap. V was clipped by 3 bases and J by 4 bases; unmatched bases: 5. From germline, CDR1 is GTSNPN and CDR2 SVGIG (reference sequence). This CDR3 region has 14 residues.

This clone appeared many times. The CDR3 region is CASSEAGRGWTEAFF. The CDR3 DNA, read in part, is TGTGCCAGCAGTGAAGCGGGAAGGGGCTGGACTGAA. The genes are TRBV6-1 and TRBJ1-1; D possibly corresponds to TRBD1 (5 bases). Sequencing ends 3 residues short of the CDR3 end; the germline J gene provides the rest. The CDR3 is 15 amino acids. With 0 bases removed from V and 5 bases from J, the gap between germline ends came to 13 bases. Per germline, CDR1 MNHNS and CDR2 SASEGT.

This clone was counted ten times or more. The sequence runs out 3 residues before the end of the CDR3; the remainder is reconstructed from the germline J gene. The chain employs TRBV4-2 and TRBJ1-2, with a tentative D call TRBD1 (6 bases). Germline V gene data show CDR1 as LGHNA and CDR2 as YNFKEQ. The CDR3 length is 16 residues. With 4 bases removed from V and 6 bases from J, the gap between germline ends came to 21 bases. The part of the CDR3 DNA that was read is TGTGCCAGCAGCCTCCCAGTGGGGGCGGATATCGATGGC. Amino acids: CASSLPVGADIDG. The whole CDR3 sequence is CASSLPVGADIDGYTF.

This clone was detected ten times or more. The read halts 3 residues ahead of the CDR3 end, with the missing end drawn from the germline J gene. The chain links TRBV5-1 to TRBJ2-7, with 10 bases identical to TRBD2. J was trimmed by 2 bases and V by 0 bases; bases with no gene match: 5. Germline V lookup: CDR1 SGHRS, CDR2 YFSETQ. The CDR3 loop spans 16 amino acids. Here the CDR3 reads CASSLGLAGVTYEQYF. Incomplete CDR3 DNA: TGCGCCAGCAGCTTGGGTCTAGCGGGGGTGACCTACGAG.

There are many counts of this clone. CDR3 amino acids: CASSIASGGYEQYF. The part of the CDR3 DNA that was read is TGTGCCAGTAGTATAGCCTCGGGGGGCTACGAG. This chain links TRBV19 with TRBJ2-7; 7 nucleotides agree with TRBD2. The read stops 3 residues short of the end of the CDR3; the missing end is completed from the germline J gene. Germline trimming cut 1 base from V and 3 bases from J; bases unmatched to any gene: 3. Germline V CDR1 and CDR2: LNHDA, SQIVND (reference sequence). This CDR3 comprises 14 residues.

This clone was counted many times. The read finishes 3 residues shy of the CDR3 end, and the germline J gene is used to complete it. This chain connects TRBV7-2 to TRBJ2-2, with a tentative D call TRBD2 (7 bases). The V end lost 0 bases, the J end lost 6 bases, and 11 bases lay between the germline ends. The germline V gene encodes CDR1 SGHTA and CDR2 FQGNSA. CDR3 size: 15 residues. The CDR3 spells CASSLAGGPPGELFF. The part of the CDR3 DNA that was read is TGTGCCAGCAGCTTAGCGGGGGGGCCTCCCGGGGAG.

As to this clone: Coverage ceases 3 residues before the CDR3 finishes, and the germline J gene fills in the end. The chain recombines TRBV6-2 or TRBV6-3 with TRBJ2-5, with D tentatively TRBD2 (6 bases). V lost 4 bases, J lost 7 bases, and 19 bases lay in between. Per germline, CDR1 MNHEY and CDR2 SVGEGT. The CDR3 runs 15 residues. CDR3: CASSWADWGVRTQYF. CDR3 DNA, as far as it was read: TGTGCCAGCAGTTGGGCCGACTGGGGGGTCAGGACC.

This clone was seen repeatedly, ten times or more. The CDR3 end falls 3 residues outside the read, so it is completed with the germline J gene. The chain has TRBV7-7 and TRBJ2-5, with 12 bases aligning to TRBD2. V lost 5 bases to trimming and J lost 4 bases; unmatched junction nucleotides: 8. The CDR3 contains 16 residues. The germline gives CDR1 SSHAT, CDR2 FNYEAQ (reference sequence). CDR3 bases read: TGTGCCAGCAGCCCACCGACTAGCGGGGGCTCAGAGACC. It specifies CASSPPTSGGSET. In full, the CDR3 is CASSPPTSGGSETQYF.

This clone occurred many times. Read sequence stops 3 residues before the CDR3 end, and the germline J gene provides the missing end. Other nucleotide sequences in the sample specify the same CDR3. The chain employs TRBV5-5 and TRBJ1-1; TRBD1 agrees at 9 bases. This CDR3 has 12 residues. Germline V gene sequence: CDR1 SGHKS, CDR2 YYEKEE (reference sequence). CDR3 DNA (partial): TGTGCCAGCAGCTGGACAGGGGAGGAG. Residues: CASSWTGEE. The CDR3 reads in full as CASSWTGEEAFF.

As to this clone: A clone one base away is much larger, so this may be a read error. The DNA ends 3 residues before the CDR3 does, and the rest of the CDR3 is filled in from the germline J gene. The chain couples TRBV30 to TRBJ2-3, with 7 bases aligning to TRBD1. Germline loops: CDR1 GTSNPN, CDR2 SVGIG (reference sequence). The CDR3 extends over 12 amino acids. The sequenced part of the CDR3 DNA is TGTGCCTGGAGTAAACAGGGGCAGCCG. Its protein is CAWSKQGQP. The CDR3 in its entirety is CAWSKQGQPQYF. Variable domain in full (rest from reference TRBV30 and TRBJ2-3): SQTIHQWPATLVQPVGSPLSLECTVEGTSNPNLYWYRQAAGRGLQLLFYSVGIGQISSEVPQNLSASRPQDRQFILSSKKLLLSDSGFYLCAWSKQGQPQYFGPGTRLTVL.

This clone was seen many times. The CDR3 end falls 3 residues outside the read, so it is completed with the germline J gene. This rearrangement joins TRBV6-1 to TRBJ1-1, with a tentative D call TRBD1 (6 bases). CDR1 MNHNS and CDR2 SASEGT come from the germline V gene. CDR3 size: 11 residues. CDR3 sequence reads: CASSQGQEAFF. The part of the CDR3 DNA that was read is TGTGCCAGCAGTCAAGGACAGGAA.

About this clone itself: The CDR3 is cut off 3 residues early in the read; its end comes from the germline J gene. This chain uses TRBV10-2 with TRBJ2-7; TRBD1 is a possible D gene (6 bases). Between the trimmed V and J ends, which lost 7 bases and 0 bases, there was a span of 19 bases. The CDR3 is 16 amino acids. Germline CDR1 and CDR2: WSHSY and SAAADI. The covered CDR3 bases are TGCGCCAGCAAGGCCGGGACAAGGAAGAGCTCCTACGAG. Translated, it gives CASKAGTRKSSYE. In full, the CDR3 reads CASKAGTRKSSYEQYF.

This clone was seen repeatedly, ten times or more. The read gets to within 3 residues of the CDR3 end, and the germline J gene fills in the rest. The chain carries TRBV4-1 and TRBJ2-7, with 11 bases fitting TRBD2. Per germline, CDR1 MGHRA and CDR2 YSYEKL. The CDR3 contains 17 residues. V was clipped by 2 bases and J by 0 bases; unmatched bases: 6. The DNA read from the CDR3 is TGCGCCAGCAGCCAACCACTAGCGGGGGCAACCTCCTACGAG. Protein sequence: CASSQPLAGATSYE. The entire CDR3 reads CASSQPLAGATSYEQYF.

In this sample, this clone turned up a few times. The CDR3 end lies 3 residues beyond the end of the read and is filled in from the germline J gene. The rearrangement joins TRBV5-5 to TRBJ2-1; D is uncertain. Germline assignment: CDR1 SGHKS and CDR2 YYEKEE (reference sequence). The CDR3 sequence is 14 residues long. V lost 0 bases and J 4 bases, leaving 8 bases between the germline ends. The CDR3 is CASSLAQEYNEQFF. Partial CDR3 DNA: TGTGCCAGCAGCTTGGCGCAGGAGTACAATGAG. The variable domain in full, with the rest retrieved from reference TRBV5-5 and TRBJ2-1, is DAGVTQSPTHLIKTRGQQVTLRCSPISGHKSVSWYQQVLGQGPQFIFQYYEKEERGRGNFPDRFSARQFPNYSSELNVNALLLGDSALYLCASSLAQEYNEQFFGPGTRLTVL.

This clone appeared a few times. The CDR3 end lies 3 residues beyond the end of the read and is filled in from the germline J gene. V is TRBV23-1 and J is TRBJ2-3; 7 positions match TRBD2. TRBV23-1 is placed among ORFs of uncertain function. The CDR3 length is 16 residues. CDR3 bases read: TGCGCCAGCACCTTAAATGATATCCCCGCGGGGGAGACG. Translated, it gives CASTLNDIPAGET. The CDR3, in full, reads CASTLNDIPAGETQYF.

This clone was seen many times. Sequencing ends 3 residues short of the CDR3 end; the germline J gene provides the rest. The V call is TRBV5-5, the J call TRBJ2-2; 8 bases align to TRBD1. Losses at the gene ends were 1 base for V and 4 bases for J; bases not matched to a gene: 3. This CDR3 has 15 amino acids. CDR1 SGHKS and CDR2 YYEKEE come from the germline V gene (reference sequence). CDR3 protein: CASSLQGASTGELFF. The CDR3 bases that were read are TGTGCCAGCAGCTTGCAGGGGGCGAGCACCGGGGAG.

This clone came up many times. From the germline J gene comes the end of the CDR3, since the read stops 3 residues before it. The chain joins TRBV7-2 to TRBJ2-7; 9 bases line up with TRBD2. Per germline, CDR1 SGHTA and CDR2 FQGNSA. The length of the CDR3 is 15 residues. Unmatched junction bases numbered 9, after V lost 5 bases and J lost 4 bases. CDR3 sequence: CASSVTGTSSYEQYF. The DNA read from the CDR3 is TGTGCCAGCAGCGTAACCGGGACTAGCTCTTACGAG.

This clone was found many times. The read gets to within 3 residues of the CDR3 end, and the germline J gene fills in the rest. The chain uses TRBV15 and TRBJ1-4; 8 bases fit TRBD1. The CDR3 has 18 amino acids. In germline, CDR1 is LNHNV, CDR2 YYDKDF (reference sequence). Unmatched junction bases numbered 16, after V lost 2 bases and J lost 8 bases. The chain's CDR3 is CATSRQLPAGGLDEKLFF. The CDR3 DNA, read in part, is TGTGCCACCAGCAGACAGCTCCCCGCAGGGGGCCTCGACGAAAAA.

This clone was found many times. The sequence runs out 3 residues before the end of the CDR3; the remainder is reconstructed from the germline J gene. The chain uses TRBV20-1 and TRBJ1-4; no reliable D call. The CDR3 runs to 13 residues. V lost 6 bases and J lost 7, with 15 bases in between. Germline V gives CDR1 DFQATT, CDR2 SNEGSKA (reference sequence). The part of the CDR3 DNA that was read is TGCAGTGCGGTTCGGGGTCCAAGTGAAAAA. Protein product: CSAVRGPSEK. The CDR3 reads in full as CSAVRGPSEKLFF.

This clone was found many times. The CDR3 loop is CSAIQTGAKNSPLHF. Partial CDR3 DNA: TGCAGTGCTATCCAGACAGGGGCGAAGAATTCACCC. The rearrangement links TRBV20-1 to TRBJ1-6; 8 positions agree with TRBD1. The sequence runs out 3 residues before the end of the CDR3; the remainder is reconstructed from the germline J gene. V dropped 4 bases and J dropped 7; count of bases not matched to a gene: 9. CDR3 length equals 15 residues. Germline values: CDR1 DFQATT, CDR2 SNEGSKA (reference sequence).

This clone was seen at least ten times. The DNA ends 3 residues before the CDR3 does, and the rest of the CDR3 is filled in from the germline J gene. The J gene is TRBJ1-5, the V gene TRBV2; D remains unclear. CDR1 and CDR2 from the germline V gene are SNHLY and FYNNEI. Trimming removed 6 bases at V and 7 bases at J, with 16 bases between. The CDR3 totals 14 residues. CDR3: CASREAAFGQPQHF. The sequenced CDR3 bases are TGTGCCAGCAGAGAGGCAGCGTTTGGGCAGCCC.